These 20 T cell receptor beta chains came from one sample sequenced in a study of shared clonotypes between healthy human individuals (TCRdb year 2020). Receptor amplification or capture employed the immunoSEQ multiplex PCR assay. TCRdb holds this immuneACCESS table with in-frame rearrangements only. Some clones are missing; in checked studies, unresolved V genes explain under half, and the rest has no known cause. Counted in this sample were fewer than 400,000 clones; roughly 70% of them appeared once. The ten largest clonotypes hold 10% of the sample. The sequenced sample consisted of memory CD4+ T cells sorted from blood. The cell subset or site label of this sample denotes: CD45RA-negative fraction. Receptors were obtained from a man younger than 45 in good health.

This clone was seen only a few times. V usage is TRBV27 and J usage is TRBJ2-6; D is uncertain. The CDR3 extends over 15 amino acids. Trimming removed 4 bases at V and 0 bases at J, with 7 bases between. Per the germline V gene, CDR1 is MNHEY and CDR2 is SMNVEV (reference sequence). CDR3 amino acids: CASSYGSSGANVLTF. In nucleotides, the CDR3 is TGTGCCAGCAGTTACGGTAGCTCTGGGGCCAACGTCCTGACTTTC.

In DNA form, the CDR3 reads TGTGCCATCAGTAAACAGGGGGCGGGAAATTCACCCCTCCACTTT. Protein product: CAISKQGAGNSPLHF. The V gene is TRBV10-3, the J gene TRBJ1-6; TRBD1 agrees at 9 bases. CDR3 size: 15 residues. With V trimmed by 5 bases and J by 7 bases, 6 bases remained unmatched. Germline V gene sequence: CDR1 ENHRY, CDR2 SYGVKD.

The J gene is TRBJ2-7, the V gene TRBV27; D unclear. CDR3 length: 15 residues. The V end lost 5 bases, the J end lost 3 bases, and 17 bases lay between the germline ends. The germline CDR1 and CDR2 sequences are MNHEY and SMNVEV (reference sequence). DNA of the CDR3: TGTGCCAGCAGTCTCAAATACAAACTCGGCTACGAGCAGTACTTC. It codes for CASSLKYKLGYEQYF.

The J gene is TRBJ2-3, the V gene TRBV5-4; unclear D gene. Germline V lookup: CDR1 SGHNT, CDR2 YYREEE (reference sequence). V was cut by 4 bases and J by 0 bases, with 9 bases left in between. The CDR3 contains 14 residues. The CDR3 here is CASSPRPSTDTQYF. The DNA of the CDR3 is TGTGCCAGCAGCCCCCGCCCGAGCACAGATACGCAGTATTTT.

This clone was seen a few times. V and J are TRBV5-1 and TRBJ2-3, with D maybe TRBD1 (6 bases). The CDR3 contains 16 residues. Trimming cost V 6 bases and J 0 bases, with 17 bases left between them. Germline-derived CDR1 and CDR2 are SGHRS and YFSETQ. Written as DNA, the CDR3 is TGCGCCAGCACCCCTCTGGGACATTTTAGCACAGATACGCAGTATTTT. Amino acids: CASTPLGHFSTDTQYF.

CDR3 loop: CASSLNLAGGYEQYF. CDR3 nucleotide sequence: TGTGCCAGCAGCTTAAACCTAGCGGGAGGCTACGAGCAGTACTTC. J is TRBJ2-7 and V is TRBV7-2, with 11 bases that match TRBD2. With V trimmed by 2 bases and J by 3 bases, 3 bases remained unmatched. CDR3 length: 15 amino acids. Germline V gives CDR1 SGHTA, CDR2 FQGNSA.

This chain joins TRBV19 and TRBJ2-1, with 7 bases aligning to TRBD1. Trimming at V came to 8 bases and at J to 10 bases, leaving 14 bases not matched to a gene. The CDR3 is 14 residues long. Germline V CDR1 and CDR2: LNHDA, SQIVND (reference sequence). The CDR3 DNA is TGTGCCAGTTCAGACAGGGTAGGCAATGAAGAGCAGTTCTTC. Translated: CASSDRVGNEEQFF.

The chain has TRBV5-1 and TRBJ2-5; D possibly corresponds to TRBD1 (6 bases). Between the trimmed V and J ends, which lost 4 bases and 5 bases, there was a span of 12 bases. The V gene's germline CDR1 is SGHRS and CDR2 YFSETQ. This CDR3 has 13 residues. The chain's CDR3 is CASSPGASETQYF. CDR3 in DNA: TGCGCCAGCAGCCCAGGGGCATCGGAGACCCAGTACTTC.

V and J are TRBV11-3 and TRBJ2-1; the D call may be TRBD1 or TRBD2 (5 bases each). There are 14 residues in the CDR3. Germline V gene sequence: CDR1 SGHNT, CDR2 YENEEA. V gave up 3 bases and J gave up 7 bases, with 13 bases separating them. The CDR3 DNA reads TGTGCCAGCAGCTTGGGACCCAACCAAAATGAGCAGTTCTTC. This encodes CASSLGPNQNEQFF.

Points on this clone: This specimen includes other DNA sequences encoding the same CDR3. The gene calls are TRBV6-5 and TRBJ2-7; TRBD2 matches at 11 bases. The CDR3 loop spans 14 amino acids. Per the germline V gene, CDR1 is MNHEY and CDR2 is SVGAGI. The J segment lost 4 bases and the V segment lost 5 bases, leaving 4 bases of the junction unmatched. The CDR3 sequence: CASSPGTSGYEQYF. In DNA form, the CDR3 reads TGTGCCAGCAGTCCCGGGACTAGCGGTTACGAGCAGTACTTC.

The chain combines TRBV4-1 with TRBJ2-4; TRBD2 is a possible D gene (7 bases). The germline gives CDR1 MGHRA, CDR2 YSYEKL. The germline V and J ends were trimmed by 0 bases and 7 bases, with 13 bases remaining between them. The CDR3 runs to 15 residues. The chain's CDR3 is CASSQEGGAMNIQYF. CDR3 in DNA: TGCGCCAGCAGCCAAGAGGGGGGGGCAATGAACATTCAGTACTTC.

The V gene is TRBV4-1, the J gene TRBJ1-5; tentatively, D is TRBD1 (6 bases). This CDR3 spans 13 amino acids. The germline V gene has CDR1 MGHRA and CDR2 YSYEKL. V lost 5 bases and J 3 bases, leaving 8 bases between the germline ends. CDR3: CASSWGLNQPQHF. The CDR3 bases are TGCGCCAGCAGCTGGGGGCTCAATCAGCCCCAGCATTTT.

The chain recombines TRBV7-6 with TRBJ2-1; 14 bases line up with TRBD2. The germline CDR1 and CDR2 sequences are SGHVS and FNYEAQ. V lost 5 bases and J lost 5; bases outside the gene matches: 5. CDR3 length equals 16 residues. The CDR3 loop is CASSVGTSGSDNEQFF. Written as DNA, the CDR3 is TGTGCCAGCAGCGTAGGGACTAGCGGGAGCGACAATGAGCAGTTCTTC.

CDR3 coding DNA: TGTGCCAGCAGTTCGGGACTTTCAGGGGATACGCAGTATTTT. The encoded protein is CASSSGLSGDTQYF. This rearrangement joins TRBV13 to TRBJ2-3; weak D call: TRBD2 (6 bases). Trimming shortened V by 6 bases and J by 6 bases, and 16 bases separated the two germline ends. This CDR3 region has 14 residues. Looked up from germline, CDR1 is PRHDT and CDR2 is FYEKMQ (reference sequence).

The rearrangement joins TRBV29-1 to TRBJ2-6; D gene uncertain. Germline CDR1 SQVTM, CDR2 ANQGSEA. Trimming took off 5 bases at V and 0 bases at J, with 5 bases between the two ends. CDR3 size: 13 residues. The CDR3 sequence is CSVQFSGANVLTF. The DNA for the CDR3 is TGCAGCGTTCAGTTCTCTGGGGCCAACGTCCTGACTTTC.

This clone was observed a handful of times. This CDR3 is also generated by other DNA sequences in the sample. The rearrangement joins TRBV18 to TRBJ2-5; no firm D call. The V gene lost 2 bases and the J gene lost 5 bases, with 3 bases spanning the gap. The germline V gene has CDR1 KGHSH and CDR2 LQKENI. The CDR3 contains 11 residues. Here the CDR3 reads CASSPKETQYF. CDR3 DNA sequence: TGTGCCAGCTCACCAAAGGAGACCCAGTACTTC.

This sequence joins TRBV2 and TRBJ1-5, with TRBD1 matching 7 bases. The length of the CDR3 is 14 residues. J gave up 6 bases and V 6 bases, and 8 bases lay outside the gene matches. Per the germline V gene, CDR1 is SNHLY and CDR2 is FYNNEI. CDR3 nucleotide sequence: TGTGCCAGCAGAGACAGGGTAGGTGGTCAGCCCCAGCATTTT. This encodes CASRDRVGGQPQHF.

This chain joins TRBV30 and TRBJ1-1, with D possibly matching TRBD1 (5 bases). Trimming removed 3 bases from V and 5 bases from J, with 10 bases in between. CDR3 length: 12 amino acids. The germline V gene has CDR1 GTSNPN and CDR2 SVGIG (reference sequence). Here the CDR3 reads CAWRGDRTEAFF. The CDR3 DNA reads TGTGCCTGGAGGGGGGACCGGACTGAAGCTTTCTTT.

CDR3 sequence reads: CASSLSGSGSNEQFF. The CDR3 DNA is TGCGCCAGCAGCCTTAGCGGGAGTGGTTCTAATGAGCAGTTCTTC. The chain has TRBV5-1 and TRBJ2-1; 9 bases are a match to TRBD2. CDR3 length: 15 amino acids. The germline V gene has CDR1 SGHRS and CDR2 YFSETQ. The V gene end was trimmed by 4 bases and the J gene end by 7 bases; junction bases not matched to a gene: 9.

The rearrangement uses TRBV6-1 and TRBJ1-5; D ambiguous. The V and J ends lost 2 bases and 3 bases respectively, with 11 bases between them. The CDR3 sequence is 15 residues long. Germline V CDR1 and CDR2: MNHNS, SASEGT. The chain's CDR3 is CASSETLGLNQPQHF. Here the CDR3 DNA reads TGTGCCAGCAGTGAAACCTTGGGTCTCAATCAGCCCCAGCATTTT.